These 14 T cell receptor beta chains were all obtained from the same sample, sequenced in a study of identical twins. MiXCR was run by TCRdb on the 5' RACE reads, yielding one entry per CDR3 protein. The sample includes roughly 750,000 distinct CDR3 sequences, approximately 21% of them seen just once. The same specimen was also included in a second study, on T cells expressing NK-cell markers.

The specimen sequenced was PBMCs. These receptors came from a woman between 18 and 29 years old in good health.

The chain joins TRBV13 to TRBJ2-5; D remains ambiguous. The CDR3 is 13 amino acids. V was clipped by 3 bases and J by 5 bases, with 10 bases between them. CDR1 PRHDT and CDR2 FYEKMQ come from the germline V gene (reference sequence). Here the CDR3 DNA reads TGTGCCAGCAGCTTGTGGGCGTCGGAGACCCAGTACTTC. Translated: CASSLWASETQYF.

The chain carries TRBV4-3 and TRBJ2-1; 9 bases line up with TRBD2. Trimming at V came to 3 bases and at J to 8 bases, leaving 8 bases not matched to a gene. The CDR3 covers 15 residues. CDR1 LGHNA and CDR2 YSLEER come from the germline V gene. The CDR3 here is CASSQALAGVYEQFF. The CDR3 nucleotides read TGCGCCAGCAGCCAGGCCTTAGCGGGAGTCTATGAGCAGTTCTTC.

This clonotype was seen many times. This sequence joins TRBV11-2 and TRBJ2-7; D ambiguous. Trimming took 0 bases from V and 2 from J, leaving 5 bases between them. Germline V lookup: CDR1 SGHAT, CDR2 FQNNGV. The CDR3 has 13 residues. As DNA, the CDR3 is TGTGCCAGCAGCTTAGACAGAACCTACGAGCAGTACTTC. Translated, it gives CASSLDRTYEQYF.

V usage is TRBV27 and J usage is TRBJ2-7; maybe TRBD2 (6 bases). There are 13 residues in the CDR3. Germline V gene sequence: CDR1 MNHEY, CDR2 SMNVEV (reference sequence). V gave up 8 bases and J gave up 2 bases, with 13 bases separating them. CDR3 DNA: TGTGCCAGCCGGGCGGGATTCCCCTACGAGCAGTACTTC. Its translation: CASRAGFPYEQYF.

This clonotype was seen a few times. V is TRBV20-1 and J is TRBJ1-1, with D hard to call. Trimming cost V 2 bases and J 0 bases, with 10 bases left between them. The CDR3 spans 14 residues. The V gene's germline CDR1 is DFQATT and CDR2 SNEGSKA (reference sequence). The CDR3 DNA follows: TGCAGTGCTAGATCCCAGGTATTGAACACTGAAGCTTTCTTT. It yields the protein CSARSQVLNTEAFF.

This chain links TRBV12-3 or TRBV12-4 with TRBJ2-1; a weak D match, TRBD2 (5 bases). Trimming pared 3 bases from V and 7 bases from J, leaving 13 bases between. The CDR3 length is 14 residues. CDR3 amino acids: CASSLNERGNEQFF. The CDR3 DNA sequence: TGTGCCAGCAGTTTGAACGAAAGAGGGAATGAGCAGTTCTTC.

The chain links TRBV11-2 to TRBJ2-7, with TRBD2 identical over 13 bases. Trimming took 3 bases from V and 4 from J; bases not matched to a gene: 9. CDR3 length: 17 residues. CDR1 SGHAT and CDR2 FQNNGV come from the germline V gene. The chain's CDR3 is CASSFRRTSGSWYEQYF. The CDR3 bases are TGTGCCAGCAGCTTCCGGCGGACTAGCGGGAGTTGGTACGAGCAGTACTTC.

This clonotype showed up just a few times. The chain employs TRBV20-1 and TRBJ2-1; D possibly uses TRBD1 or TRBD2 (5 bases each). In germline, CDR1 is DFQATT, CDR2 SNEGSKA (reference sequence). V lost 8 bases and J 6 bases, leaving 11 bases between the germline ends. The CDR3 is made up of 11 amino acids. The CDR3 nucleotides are TGCAGTTCCCGTGGGGGCAATGAGCAGTTCTTC. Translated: CSSRGGNEQFF.

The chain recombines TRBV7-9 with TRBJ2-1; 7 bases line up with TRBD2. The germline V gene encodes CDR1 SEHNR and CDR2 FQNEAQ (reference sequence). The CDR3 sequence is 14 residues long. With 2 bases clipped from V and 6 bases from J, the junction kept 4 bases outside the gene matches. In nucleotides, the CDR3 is TGTGCCAGCAGCTTACTCGGCGGGAGCAATGAGCAGTTCTTC. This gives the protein CASSLLGGSNEQFF.

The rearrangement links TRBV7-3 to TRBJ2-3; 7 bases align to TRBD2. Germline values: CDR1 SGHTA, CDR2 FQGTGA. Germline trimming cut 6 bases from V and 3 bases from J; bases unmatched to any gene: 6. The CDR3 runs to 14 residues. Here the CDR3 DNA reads TGTGCCAGCAGTTTGCGGGGGAAAACAGATACGCAGTATTTT. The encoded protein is CASSLRGKTDTQYF.

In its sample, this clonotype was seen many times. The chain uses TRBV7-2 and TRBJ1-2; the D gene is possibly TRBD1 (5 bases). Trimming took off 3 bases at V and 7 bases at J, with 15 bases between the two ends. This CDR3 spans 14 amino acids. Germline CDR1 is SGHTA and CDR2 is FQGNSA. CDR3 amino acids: CASSFNGRATGYTF. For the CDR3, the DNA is TGTGCCAGCAGCTTTAACGGCAGGGCGACTGGCTACACCTTC. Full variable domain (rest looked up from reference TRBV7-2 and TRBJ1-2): GAGVSQSPSNKVTEKGKDVELRCDPISGHTALYWYRQSLGQGLEFLIYFQGNSAPDKSGLPSDRFSAERTGGSVSTLTIQRTQQEDSAVYLCASSFNGRATGYTFGSGTRLTVV.

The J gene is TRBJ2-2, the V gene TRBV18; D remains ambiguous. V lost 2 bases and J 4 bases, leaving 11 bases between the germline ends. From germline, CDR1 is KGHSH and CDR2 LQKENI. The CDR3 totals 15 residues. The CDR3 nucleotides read TGTGCCAGCTCACCAGGGGTTAGGAGCACCGGGGAGCTGTTTTTT. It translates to CASSPGVRSTGELFF.

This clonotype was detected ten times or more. CDR3 residues: CSALPLTDTQYF. CDR3 in DNA: TGCAGTGCCCTGCCCTTAACAGATACGCAGTATTTT. This sequence joins TRBV20-1 and TRBJ2-3; D remains unclear. The germline V and J ends were trimmed by 6 bases and 3 bases, with 10 bases remaining between them. This CDR3 spans 12 amino acids. From germline, CDR1 is DFQATT and CDR2 SNEGSKA (reference sequence).

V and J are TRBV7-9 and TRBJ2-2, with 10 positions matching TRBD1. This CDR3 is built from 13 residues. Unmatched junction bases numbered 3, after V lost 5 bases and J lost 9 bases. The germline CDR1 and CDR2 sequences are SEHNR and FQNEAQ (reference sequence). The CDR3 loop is CASSGTGARELFF. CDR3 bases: TGTGCCAGCAGCGGGACAGGGGCTCGGGAGCTGTTTTTT.